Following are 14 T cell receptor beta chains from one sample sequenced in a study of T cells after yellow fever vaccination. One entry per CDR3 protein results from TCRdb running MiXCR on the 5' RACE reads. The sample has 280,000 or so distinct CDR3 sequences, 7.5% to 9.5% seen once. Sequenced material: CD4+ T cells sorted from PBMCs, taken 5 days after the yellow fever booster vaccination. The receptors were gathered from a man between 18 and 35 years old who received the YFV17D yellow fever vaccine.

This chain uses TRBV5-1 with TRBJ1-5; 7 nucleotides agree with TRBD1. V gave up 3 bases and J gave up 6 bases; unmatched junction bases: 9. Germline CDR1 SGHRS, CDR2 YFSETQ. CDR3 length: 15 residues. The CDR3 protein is CASSSEGAQGQPQHF. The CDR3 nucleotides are TGCGCCAGCAGCTCGGAGGGGGCGCAGGGTCAGCCCCAGCATTTT. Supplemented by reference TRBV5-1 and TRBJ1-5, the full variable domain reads KAGVTQTPRYLIKTRGQQVTLSCSPISGHRSVSWYQQTPGQGLQFLFEYFSETQRNKGNFPGRFSGRQFSNSRSEMNVSTLELGDSALYLCASSSEGAQGQPQHFGDGTRLSIL.

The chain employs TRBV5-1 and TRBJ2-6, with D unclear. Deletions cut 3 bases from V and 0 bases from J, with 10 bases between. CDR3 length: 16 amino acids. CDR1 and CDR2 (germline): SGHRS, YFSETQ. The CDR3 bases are TGCGCCAGCAGCTACACCGGTTTCTCTGGGGCCAACGTCCTGACTTTC. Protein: CASSYTGFSGANVLTF.

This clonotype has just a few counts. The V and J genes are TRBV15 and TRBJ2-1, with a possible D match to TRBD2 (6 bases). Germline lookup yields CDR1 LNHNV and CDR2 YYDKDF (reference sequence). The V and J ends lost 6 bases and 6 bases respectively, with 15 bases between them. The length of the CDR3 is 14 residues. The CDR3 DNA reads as TGTGCCACCAGGTGGGGGGACCCAAGCAATGAGCAGTTCTTC. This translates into CATRWGDPSNEQFF.

The DNA of the CDR3 is TGCAGTGCTAGTATCCGCCGTGCTAGCACAGATACGCAGTATTTT. Its protein is CSASIRRASTDTQYF. This chain uses TRBV20-1 with TRBJ2-3; D uncertain. The CDR3 loop spans 15 amino acids. Per germline, CDR1 DFQATT and CDR2 SNEGSKA (reference sequence). The V and J ends lost 3 bases and 0 bases respectively, with 13 bases between them.

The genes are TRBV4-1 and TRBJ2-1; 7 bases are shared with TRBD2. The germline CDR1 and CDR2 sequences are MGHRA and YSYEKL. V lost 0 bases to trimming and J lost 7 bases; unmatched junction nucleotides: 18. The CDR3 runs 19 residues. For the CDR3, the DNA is TGCGCCAGCAGCCAAGATTCGGGAGAAAGACTAGCCGGGGGTAATGAGCAGTTCTTC. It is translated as CASSQDSGERLAGGNEQFF.

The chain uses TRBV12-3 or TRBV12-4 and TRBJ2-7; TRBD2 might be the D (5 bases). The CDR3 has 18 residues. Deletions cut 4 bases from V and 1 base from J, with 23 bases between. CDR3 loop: CASSSKNALGEKSYEQYF. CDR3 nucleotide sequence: TGTGCCAGCAGTTCCAAAAACGCCCTCGGGGAGAAGTCCTACGAGCAGTACTTC.

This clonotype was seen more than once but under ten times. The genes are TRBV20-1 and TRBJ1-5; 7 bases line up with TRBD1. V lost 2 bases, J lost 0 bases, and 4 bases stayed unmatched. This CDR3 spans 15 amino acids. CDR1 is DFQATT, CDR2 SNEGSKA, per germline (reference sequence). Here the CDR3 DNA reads TGCAGTGCTAGATGGACAGGTGGTAGCAATCAGCCCCAGCATTTT. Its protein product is CSARWTGGSNQPQHF.

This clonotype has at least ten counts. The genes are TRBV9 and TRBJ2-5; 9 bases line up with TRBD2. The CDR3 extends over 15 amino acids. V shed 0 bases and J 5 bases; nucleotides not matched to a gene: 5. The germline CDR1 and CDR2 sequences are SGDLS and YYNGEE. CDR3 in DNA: TGTGCCAGCAGCGTAGAGCTTAGCGGGGGTGAGACCCAGTACTTC. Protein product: CASSVELSGGETQYF.

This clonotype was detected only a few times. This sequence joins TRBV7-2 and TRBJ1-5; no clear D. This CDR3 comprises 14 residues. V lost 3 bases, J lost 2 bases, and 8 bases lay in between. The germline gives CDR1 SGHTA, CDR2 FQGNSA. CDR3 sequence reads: CASSFGDGNQPQHF. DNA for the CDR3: TGTGCCAGCAGCTTCGGGGATGGCAATCAGCCCCAGCATTTT.

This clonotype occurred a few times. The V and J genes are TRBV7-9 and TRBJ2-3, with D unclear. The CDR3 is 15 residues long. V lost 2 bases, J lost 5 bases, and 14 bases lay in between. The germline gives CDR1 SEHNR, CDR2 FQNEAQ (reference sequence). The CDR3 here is CASSLLAQLQDTQYF. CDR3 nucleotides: TGTGCCAGCAGCTTACTGGCACAGCTTCAAGATACGCAGTATTTT.

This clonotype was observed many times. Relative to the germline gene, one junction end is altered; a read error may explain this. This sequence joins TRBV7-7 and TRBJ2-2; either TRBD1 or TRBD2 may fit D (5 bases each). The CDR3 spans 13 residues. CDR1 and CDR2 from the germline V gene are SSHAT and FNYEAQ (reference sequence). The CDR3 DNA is TGTGCTAGCAGCCAAGGGACGCCCGGGGAGCTGTTTTTT. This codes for CASSQGTPGELFF.

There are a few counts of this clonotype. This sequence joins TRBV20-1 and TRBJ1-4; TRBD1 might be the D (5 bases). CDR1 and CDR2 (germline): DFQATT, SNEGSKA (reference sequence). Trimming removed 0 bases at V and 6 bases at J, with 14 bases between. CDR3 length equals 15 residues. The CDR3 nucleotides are TGCAGTGCTAGAGATCACGGGGGTAACCATGAAAAACTGTTTTTT. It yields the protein CSARDHGGNHEKLFF.

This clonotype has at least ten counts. The CDR3 reads CASSGTPPDTQYF. Here the CDR3 DNA reads TGTGCCAGCAGTGGGACCCCGCCAGATACGCAGTATTTT. The gene calls are TRBV12-3 or TRBV12-4 and TRBJ2-3; D assignment may be TRBD1 or TRBD2 (5 bases each). The length of the CDR3 is 13 residues. Between the trimmed V and J ends, which lost 5 bases and 4 bases, there was a span of 10 bases.

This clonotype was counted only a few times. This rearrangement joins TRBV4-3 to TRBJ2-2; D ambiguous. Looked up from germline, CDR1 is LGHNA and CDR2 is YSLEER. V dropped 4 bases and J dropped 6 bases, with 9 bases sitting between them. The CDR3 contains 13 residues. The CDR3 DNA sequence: TGCGCCAGCAGCCCCCCTTTGGCCGGGGAGCTGTTTTTT. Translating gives CASSPPLAGELFF.